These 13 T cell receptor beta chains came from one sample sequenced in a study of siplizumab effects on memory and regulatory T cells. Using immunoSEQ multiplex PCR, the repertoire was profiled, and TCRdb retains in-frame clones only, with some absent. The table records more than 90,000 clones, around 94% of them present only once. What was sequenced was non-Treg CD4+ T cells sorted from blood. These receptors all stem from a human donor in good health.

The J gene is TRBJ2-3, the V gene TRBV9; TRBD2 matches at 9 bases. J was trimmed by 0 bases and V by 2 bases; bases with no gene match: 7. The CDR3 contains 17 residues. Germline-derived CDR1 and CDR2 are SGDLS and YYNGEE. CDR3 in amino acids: CASSVSSGTPSTDTQYF. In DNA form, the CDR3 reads TGTGCCAGCAGCGTGTCTAGCGGGACGCCTAGCACAGATACGCAGTATTTT.

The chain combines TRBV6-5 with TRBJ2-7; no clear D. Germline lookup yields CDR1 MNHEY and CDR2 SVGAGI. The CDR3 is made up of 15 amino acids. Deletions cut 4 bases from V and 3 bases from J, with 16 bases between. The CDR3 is CASSSDPSGYYEQYF. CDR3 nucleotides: TGTGCCAGCAGTTCAGACCCATCCGGTTACTACGAGCAGTACTTC.

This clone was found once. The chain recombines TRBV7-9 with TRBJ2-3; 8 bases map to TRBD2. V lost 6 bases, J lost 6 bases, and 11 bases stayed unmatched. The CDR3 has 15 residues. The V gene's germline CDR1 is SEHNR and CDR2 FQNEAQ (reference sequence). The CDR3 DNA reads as TGTGCCAGCAGTCCTTCTAGCGGGTGGACGGATACGCAGTATTTT. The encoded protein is CASSPSSGWTDTQYF.

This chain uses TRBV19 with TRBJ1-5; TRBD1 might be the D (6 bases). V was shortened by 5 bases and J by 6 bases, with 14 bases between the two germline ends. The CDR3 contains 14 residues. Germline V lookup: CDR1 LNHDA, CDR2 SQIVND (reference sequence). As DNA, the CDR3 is TGTGCCAGTAGTGACGTCAGGGGTACTCAGCCCCAGCATTTT. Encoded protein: CASSDVRGTQPQHF.

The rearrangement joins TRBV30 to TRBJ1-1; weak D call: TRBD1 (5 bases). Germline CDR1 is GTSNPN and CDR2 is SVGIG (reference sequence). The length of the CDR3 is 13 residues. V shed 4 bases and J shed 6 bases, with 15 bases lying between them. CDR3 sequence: CAWNRRGGAEAFF. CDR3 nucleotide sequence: TGTGCCTGGAACCGACGGGGCGGGGCTGAAGCTTTCTTT.

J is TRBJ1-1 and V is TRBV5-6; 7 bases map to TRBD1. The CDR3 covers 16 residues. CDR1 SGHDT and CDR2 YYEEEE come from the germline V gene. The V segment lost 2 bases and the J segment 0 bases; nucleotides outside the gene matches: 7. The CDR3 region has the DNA TGTGCCAGCAGCTTACCGGGACAGAACATGAACACTGAAGCTTTCTTT. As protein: CASSLPGQNMNTEAFF.

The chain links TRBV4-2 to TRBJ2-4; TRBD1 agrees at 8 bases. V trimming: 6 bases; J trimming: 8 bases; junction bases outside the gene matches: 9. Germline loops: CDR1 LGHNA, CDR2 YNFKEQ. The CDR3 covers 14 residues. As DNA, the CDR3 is TGTGCCAGCAGTCCCAACAACAGGGGGTACATTCAGTACTTC. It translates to CASSPNNRGYIQYF.

The CDR3 spells CATSSNEGEAFF. The CDR3, as DNA: TGTGCCACCAGCAGTAATGAGGGGGAGGCTTTCTTT. The chain recombines TRBV15 with TRBJ1-1, with D perhaps TRBD1 (6 bases). Between the trimmed V and J ends, which lost 3 bases and 11 bases, there was a span of 13 bases. CDR1 and CDR2 (germline): LNHNV, YYDKDF (reference sequence). This CDR3 has 12 amino acids.

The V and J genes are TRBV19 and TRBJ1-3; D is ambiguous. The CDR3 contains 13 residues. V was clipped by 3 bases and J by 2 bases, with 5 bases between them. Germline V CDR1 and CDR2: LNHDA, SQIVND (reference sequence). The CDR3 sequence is CASSMNTGNTIYF. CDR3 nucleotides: TGTGCCAGTAGTATGAACACTGGAAACACCATATATTTT.

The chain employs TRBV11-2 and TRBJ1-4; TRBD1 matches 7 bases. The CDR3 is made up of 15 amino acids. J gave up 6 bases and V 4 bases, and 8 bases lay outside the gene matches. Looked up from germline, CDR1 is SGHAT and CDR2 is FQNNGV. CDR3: CASSSKTGRDEKLFF. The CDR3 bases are TGTGCCAGCAGCTCTAAGACAGGGAGGGATGAAAAACTGTTTTTT.

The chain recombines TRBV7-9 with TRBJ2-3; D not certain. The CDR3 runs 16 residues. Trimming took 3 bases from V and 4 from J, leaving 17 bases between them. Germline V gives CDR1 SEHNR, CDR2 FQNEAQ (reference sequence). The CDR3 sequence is CASSFSLDPRADTQYF. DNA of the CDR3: TGTGCCAGCAGCTTTTCATTGGACCCCCGAGCAGATACGCAGTATTTT.

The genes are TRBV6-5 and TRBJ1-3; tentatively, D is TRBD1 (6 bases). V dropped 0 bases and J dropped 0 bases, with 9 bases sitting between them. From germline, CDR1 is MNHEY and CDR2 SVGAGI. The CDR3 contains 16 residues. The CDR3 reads CASSYSDRDSGNTIYF. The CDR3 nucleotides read TGTGCCAGCAGTTACTCGGACAGAGACTCTGGAAACACCATATATTTT.

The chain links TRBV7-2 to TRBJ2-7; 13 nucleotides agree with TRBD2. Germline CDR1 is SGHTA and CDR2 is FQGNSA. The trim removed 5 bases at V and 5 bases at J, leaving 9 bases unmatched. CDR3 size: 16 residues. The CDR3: CASSPEGTSGTHEQYF. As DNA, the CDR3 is TGTGCCAGCAGCCCAGAAGGGACTAGCGGGACCCACGAGCAGTACTTC.